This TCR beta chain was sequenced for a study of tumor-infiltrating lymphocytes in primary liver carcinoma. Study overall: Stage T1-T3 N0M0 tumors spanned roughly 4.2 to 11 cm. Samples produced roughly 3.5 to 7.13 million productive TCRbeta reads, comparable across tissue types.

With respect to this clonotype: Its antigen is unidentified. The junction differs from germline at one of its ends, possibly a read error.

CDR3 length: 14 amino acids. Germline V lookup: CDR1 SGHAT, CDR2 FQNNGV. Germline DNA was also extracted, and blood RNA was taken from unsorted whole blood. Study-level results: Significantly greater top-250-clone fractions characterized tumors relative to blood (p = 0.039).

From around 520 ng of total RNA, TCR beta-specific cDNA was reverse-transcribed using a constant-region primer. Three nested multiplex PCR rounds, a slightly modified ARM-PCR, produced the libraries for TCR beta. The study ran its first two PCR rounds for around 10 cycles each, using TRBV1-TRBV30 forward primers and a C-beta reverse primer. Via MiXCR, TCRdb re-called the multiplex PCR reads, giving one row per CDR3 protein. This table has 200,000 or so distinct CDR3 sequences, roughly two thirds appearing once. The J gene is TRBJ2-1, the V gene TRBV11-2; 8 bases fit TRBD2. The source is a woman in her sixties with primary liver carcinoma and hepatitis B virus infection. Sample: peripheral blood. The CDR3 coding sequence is TGCGCCAGCAGATCCATAGCGGGGACGCATGAGCAGTCCTTC. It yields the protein CASRSIAGTHEQSF.